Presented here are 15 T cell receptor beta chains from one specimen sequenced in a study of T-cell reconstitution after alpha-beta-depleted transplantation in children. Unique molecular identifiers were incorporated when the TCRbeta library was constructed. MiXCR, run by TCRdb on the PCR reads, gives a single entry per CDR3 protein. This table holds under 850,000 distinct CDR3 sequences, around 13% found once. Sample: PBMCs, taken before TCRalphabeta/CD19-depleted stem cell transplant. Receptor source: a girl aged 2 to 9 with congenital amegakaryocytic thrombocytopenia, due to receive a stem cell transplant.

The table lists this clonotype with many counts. CDR3 in amino acids: CASSAFGISYEQYF. The CDR3, as DNA: TGCGCCAGCAGCGCATTCGGGATCTCCTACGAGCAGTACTTC. V is TRBV5-1 and J is TRBJ2-7; tentatively, D is TRBD2 (5 bases). CDR3 size: 14 residues. The germline V gene has CDR1 SGHRS and CDR2 YFSETQ. V lost 4 bases, J lost 0 bases, and 11 bases lay in between.

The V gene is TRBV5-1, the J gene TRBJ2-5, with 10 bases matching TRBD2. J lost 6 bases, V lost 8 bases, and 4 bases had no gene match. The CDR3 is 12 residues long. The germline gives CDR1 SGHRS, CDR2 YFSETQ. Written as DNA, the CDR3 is TGCGCCAGTCAGCGGGAGGGGAAGACCCAGTACTTC. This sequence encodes CASQREGKTQYF.

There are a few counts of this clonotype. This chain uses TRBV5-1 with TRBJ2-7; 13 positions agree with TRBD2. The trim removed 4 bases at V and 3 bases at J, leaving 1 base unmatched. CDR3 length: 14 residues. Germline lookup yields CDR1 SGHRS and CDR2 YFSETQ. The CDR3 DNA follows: TGCGCCAGCAGCGGGACTAGCGGGGACTACGAGCAGTACTTC. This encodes CASSGTSGDYEQYF. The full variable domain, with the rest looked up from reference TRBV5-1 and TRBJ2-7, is KAGVTQTPRYLIKTRGQQVTLSCSPISGHRSVSWYQQTPGQGLQFLFEYFSETQRNKGNFPGRFSGRQFSNSRSEMNVSTLELGDSALYLCASSGTSGDYEQYFGPGTRLTVT.

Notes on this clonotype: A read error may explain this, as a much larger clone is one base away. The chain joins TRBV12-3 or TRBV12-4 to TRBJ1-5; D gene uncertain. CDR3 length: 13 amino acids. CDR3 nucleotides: TGTACCAGCAGTGGGTTAAGCAATCAGCCCCAGCATTTT. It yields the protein CTSSGLSNQPQHF.

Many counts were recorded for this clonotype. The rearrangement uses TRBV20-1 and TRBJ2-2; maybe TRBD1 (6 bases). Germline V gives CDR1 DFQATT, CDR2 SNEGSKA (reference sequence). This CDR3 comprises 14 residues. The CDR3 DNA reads TGCAGCGCCAGCAGGGGCCGTTTCCTCGGGGAGCTGTTTTTT. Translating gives CSASRGRFLGELFF.

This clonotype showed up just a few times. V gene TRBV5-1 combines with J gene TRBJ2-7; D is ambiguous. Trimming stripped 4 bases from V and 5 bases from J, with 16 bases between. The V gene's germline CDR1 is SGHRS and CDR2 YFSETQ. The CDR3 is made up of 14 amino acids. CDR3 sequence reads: CASSPGTILHEQYF. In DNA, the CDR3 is TGCGCCAGCAGCCCCGGCACCATCCTCCACGAGCAGTACTTC. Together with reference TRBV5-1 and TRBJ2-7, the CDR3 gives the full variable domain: KAGVTQTPRYLIKTRGQQVTLSCSPISGHRSVSWYQQTPGQGLQFLFEYFSETQRNKGNFPGRFSGRQFSNSRSEMNVSTLELGDSALYLCASSPGTILHEQYFGPGTRLTVT.

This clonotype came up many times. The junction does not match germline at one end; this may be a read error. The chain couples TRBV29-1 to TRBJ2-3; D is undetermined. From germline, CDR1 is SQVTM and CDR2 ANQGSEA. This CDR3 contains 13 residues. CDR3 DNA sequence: TGCAGCGTCGAAGGGCATTACACAGATACGCAGTATTTT. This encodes CSVEGHYTDTQYF.

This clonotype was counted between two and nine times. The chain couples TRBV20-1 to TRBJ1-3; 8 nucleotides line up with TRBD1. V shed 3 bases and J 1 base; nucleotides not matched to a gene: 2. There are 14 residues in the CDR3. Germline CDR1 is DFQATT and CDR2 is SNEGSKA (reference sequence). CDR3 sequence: CSARQGASGNTIYF. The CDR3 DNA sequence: TGCAGTGCTAGGCAGGGGGCTTCTGGAAACACCATATATTTT.

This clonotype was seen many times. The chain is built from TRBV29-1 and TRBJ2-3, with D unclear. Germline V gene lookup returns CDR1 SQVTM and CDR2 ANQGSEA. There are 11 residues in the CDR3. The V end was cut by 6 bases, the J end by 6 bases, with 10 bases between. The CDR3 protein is CSVPRPDTQYF. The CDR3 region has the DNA TGCAGCGTCCCCCGCCCCGATACGCAGTATTTT.

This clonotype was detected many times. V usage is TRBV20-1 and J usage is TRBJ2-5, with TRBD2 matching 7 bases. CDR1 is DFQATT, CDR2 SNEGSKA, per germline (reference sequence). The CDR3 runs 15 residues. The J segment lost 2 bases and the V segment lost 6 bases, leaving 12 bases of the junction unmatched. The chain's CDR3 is CSAVPGYGGQETQYF. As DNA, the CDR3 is TGCAGTGCGGTTCCTGGATACGGGGGGCAAGAGACCCAGTACTTC.

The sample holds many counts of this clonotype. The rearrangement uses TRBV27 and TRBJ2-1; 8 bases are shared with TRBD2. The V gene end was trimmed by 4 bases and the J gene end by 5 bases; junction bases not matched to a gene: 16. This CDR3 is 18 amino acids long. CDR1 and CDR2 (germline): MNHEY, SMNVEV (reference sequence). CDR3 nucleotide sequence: TGTGCCAGCAGTTCCCCCACCACCGGGACTAGGCTAAACAATGAGCAGTTCTTC. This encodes CASSSPTTGTRLNNEQFF.

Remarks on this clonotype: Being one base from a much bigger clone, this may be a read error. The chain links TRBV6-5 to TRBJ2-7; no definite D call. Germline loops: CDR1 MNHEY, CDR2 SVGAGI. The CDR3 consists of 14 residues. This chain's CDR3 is CASSFHWSSYEQCF. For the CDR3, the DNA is TGTGCCAGCAGTTTTCATTGGAGCTCCTACGAGCAGTGCTTC.

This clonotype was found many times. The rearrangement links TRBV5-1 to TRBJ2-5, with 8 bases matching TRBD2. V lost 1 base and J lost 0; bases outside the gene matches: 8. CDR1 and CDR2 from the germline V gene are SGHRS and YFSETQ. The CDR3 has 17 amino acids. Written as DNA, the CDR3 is TGCGCCAGCAGCTTGACCGCGGGAGGCGTCTACCAAGAGACCCAGTACTTC. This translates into CASSLTAGGVYQETQYF.

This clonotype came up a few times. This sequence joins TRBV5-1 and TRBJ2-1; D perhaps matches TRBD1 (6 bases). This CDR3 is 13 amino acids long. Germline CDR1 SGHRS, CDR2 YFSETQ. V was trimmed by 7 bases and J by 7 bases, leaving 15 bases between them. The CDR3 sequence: CASLGTTANEQFF. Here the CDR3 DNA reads TGCGCCAGCCTAGGGACAACCGCGAATGAGCAGTTCTTC.

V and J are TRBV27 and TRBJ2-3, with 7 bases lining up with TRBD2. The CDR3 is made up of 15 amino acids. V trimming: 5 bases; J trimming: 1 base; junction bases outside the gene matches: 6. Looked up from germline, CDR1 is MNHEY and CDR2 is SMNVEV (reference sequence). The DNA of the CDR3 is TGTGCCAGCAGTCGATCTAGCGGAGGCACAGATACGCAGTATTTT. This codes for CASSRSSGGTDTQYF.